The clone carrying this T cell receptor beta chain was observed at least ten times. No antigen is known for it. Previously published methods and listed TCR primers were used for the bulk TCR libraries. TCRdb ran MiXCR on the PCR reads and lists one entry per CDR3 protein. This table has 300,000 to 350,000 distinct CDR3 sequences, 20% to 25% appearing once. Input for naive CD8 libraries was about 18,000 to 1,100,000 sorted cells; the RNA fraction used was 10%, 30% or 50%. Germline-derived CDR1 and CDR2 are LNHDA and SQIVND (reference sequence). V lost 7 bases, J lost 6 bases, and 3 bases stayed unmatched. The CDR3 has 13 residues. These data belong to a study of molecular identifiers for immune sequencing clone quantification. Whole-study results and caveats: Amid some 900,000 naive cells, spiked Jurkat TCR RNA from one cell was reportedly still detectable.

The chain has TRBV19 and TRBJ2-2; TRBD1 agrees at 9 bases. This sequence originates from a human donor in good health. Some libraries in this study had Jurkat cell RNA spiked in. The sample taken for sequencing was naive CD8+ T cells from blood, with Jurkat cell RNA spiked in. Subset given: FACS-sorted CD8+CD4-CCR7+CD45RA+ naive T cells. CDR3 bases: TGTGCCAGTAATGGACAGGGGCCCGGGGAGCTGTTTTTT. As protein: CASNGQGPGELFF.